This record concerns one T cell receptor (beta chain) sequence. The assay was immunoSEQ multiplex PCR, and TCRdb's table has in-frame clones only and misses some. The data contain about 53,000 clones, roughly nine tenths of them seen just once; the ten biggest clones take up around 3.5%. These data come from a study of chemoradiotherapy in HPV16-positive cancers. Study background: Candidate HPV-specific clones and shared TCR motifs came from two HPV16-positive patients.

Samples were taken several times over chemoradiotherapy. The germline CDR1 and CDR2 sequences are SGHDN and FVKESK. V lost 2 bases to trimming and J lost 1 base, with 11 bases between them. CDR3 length: 16 amino acids. Sequenced material: blood, taken from a patient who underwent chemoradiotherapy. The chain carries TRBV14 and TRBJ2-2; D remains unclear. This clonotype originated in a human donor with HPV-associated anogenital cancer. In DNA form, the CDR3 reads TGTGCCAGCAGCCAATCCACCCCAGGGAACACCGGGGAGCTGTTTTTT. Translation gives CASSQSTPGNTGELFF.